The 11 T cell receptor beta chains presented below share a single source sample, sequenced in a study of CD8 T cells in ankylosing spondylitis. These receptors lack a known antigen. Study-level findings and limits: In ankylosing spondylitis blood, a motif of about eight highly homologous TCR beta variants appeared characteristic.

TCRdb ran MiXCR on the 5' RACE reads and lists one entry per CDR3 protein. The sample lists about 540,000 distinct CDR3 sequences, 9.5% to 15% occurring once. The sequenced sample was blood, either unsorted or a sorted T cell fraction (not recorded which). The receptors shown here come from a male donor with ankylosing spondylitis.

Comments on this clonotype: Possible read error: a much larger clone is one base away. The chain links TRBV12-3 or TRBV12-4 to TRBJ2-1; D remains ambiguous. Trimming took off 3 bases at V and 0 bases at J, with 6 bases between the two ends. The CDR3 extends over 14 amino acids. In DNA form, the CDR3 reads TGTGCCAGCAGTTTCGGAGTCTCCTACAATGAGCAGTTCTTC. Amino acids: CASSFGVSYNEQFF.

The V call is TRBV10-2, the J call TRBJ2-1; TRBD2 matches 11 bases. Germline CDR1 WSHSY, CDR2 SAAADI. Losses at the gene ends were 4 bases for V and 7 bases for J; bases not matched to a gene: 9. This CDR3 has 16 amino acids. CDR3 DNA: TGCGCCAGCAGTGGATTAGCGGGAGGGCCGGAAAATGAGCAGTTCTTC. Protein: CASSGLAGGPENEQFF.

The chain links TRBV11-2 to TRBJ2-7; D may be TRBD1 or TRBD2 (5 bases each). From germline, CDR1 is SGHAT and CDR2 FQNNGV. Trimming left V 5 bases short and J 1 base short, with 18 bases between. The length of the CDR3 is 16 residues. The CDR3 protein is CASSTRDRDGSYEQYF. In DNA form, the CDR3 reads TGTGCCAGCAGCACCCGGGACCGGGATGGGTCCTACGAGCAGTACTTC. The variable domain in full, with the rest retrieved from reference TRBV11-2 and TRBJ2-7, is EAGVAQSPRYKIIEKRQSVAFWCNPISGHATLYWYQQILGQGPKLLIQFQNNGVVDDSQLPKDRFSAERLKGVDSTLKIQPAKLEDSAVYLCASSTRDRDGSYEQYFGPGTRLTVT.

This clonotype has ten or more counts. The chain carries TRBV3-1 and TRBJ1-4, with 8 bases aligning to TRBD1. CDR3 length equals 13 residues. Trimming at V came to 7 bases and at J to 8 bases, leaving 6 bases not matched to a gene. Germline V gene lookup returns CDR1 LGHDT and CDR2 YNNKEL (reference sequence). The CDR3 reads CASTGQGGEKLFF. CDR3 bases: TGTGCCAGCACAGGACAGGGAGGGGAAAAACTGTTTTTT.

This clonotype came up a few times. The CDR3 DNA reads as TGTGCCAGCAGTTTAGGCGGGGCAGCCTACGAGCAGTACGTC. This encodes CASSLGGAAYEQYV. The chain uses TRBV12-3 or TRBV12-4 and TRBJ2-7, with TRBD2 as a possible D gene (6 bases). The CDR3 extends over 14 amino acids. V lost 1 base, J lost 2 bases, and 9 bases lay in between.

This clonotype was recorded at least ten times. This chain links TRBV5-1 with TRBJ2-5; either TRBD1 or TRBD2 may supply D (5 bases each). Trimming removed 4 bases from V and 5 bases from J, with 18 bases in between. The germline gives CDR1 SGHRS, CDR2 YFSETQ. This CDR3 has 15 amino acids. CDR3 in DNA: TGCGCCAGCAGCAGAGGGGCCTCGGAGTGGGAGACCCAGTACTTC. The encoded protein is CASSRGASEWETQYF.

The chain is built from TRBV29-1 and TRBJ2-6; possible D gene TRBD2, 6 bases. The CDR3 length is 15 residues. Looked up from germline, CDR1 is SQVTM and CDR2 is ANQGSEA. V gave up 3 bases and J gave up 4 bases, with 13 bases separating them. For the CDR3, the DNA is TGCAGCGTTGAGGGGGGACCCGGGGGGGCCAACGTCCTGACTTTC. Translated: CSVEGGPGGANVLTF.

This clonotype has at least ten counts. The V and J genes are TRBV10-2 and TRBJ1-6, with D unresolved. CDR1 WSHSY and CDR2 SAAADI come from the germline V gene. The CDR3 extends over 16 amino acids. Trimming left V 2 bases short and J 7 bases short, with 15 bases between. The CDR3 spells CASSEGIGLGNSPLHF. CDR3 nucleotide sequence: TGCGCCAGCAGTGAGGGAATAGGGCTGGGCAATTCACCCCTCCACTTT.

In its sample, this clonotype was seen a few times. This sequence joins TRBV29-1 and TRBJ2-5, with a weak D call TRBD1 (5 bases). This CDR3 comprises 15 residues. The germline CDR1 and CDR2 sequences are SQVTM and ANQGSEA. The V gene lost 4 bases and the J gene lost 2 bases, with 17 bases spanning the gap. The DNA for the CDR3 is TGCAGCGTTGTGCAGGGTGGGAATACACAAGAGACCCAGTACTTC. This sequence encodes CSVVQGGNTQETQYF.

At least ten counts were recorded for this clonotype. The junction departs from the called germline gene at one end, perhaps through a read error. The chain uses TRBV7-9 and TRBJ2-1, with D unclear. CDR1 and CDR2 from the germline V gene are SEHNR and FQNEAQ (reference sequence). This CDR3 has 11 residues. The CDR3, as DNA: TGCGCCAGCAGCTTCGACAATGAGCAGTTCTTC. Translating gives CASSFDNEQFF.

A few counts support this clonotype. The CDR3 region is CASSESGMWNEQFF. The CDR3 DNA sequence: TGTGCCAGCAGTGAGTCGGGAATGTGGAATGAGCAGTTCTTC. The chain combines TRBV6-4 with TRBJ2-1; D might be TRBD2 (5 bases). Germline values: CDR1 MRHNA, CDR2 SNTAGT. V dropped 3 bases and J dropped 7 bases, with 13 bases sitting between them. There are 14 residues in the CDR3.